Sequencing of this T cell receptor beta chain was carried out in a study of T cell responses to AZD1222 COVID-19 vaccine. The study, taken as a whole, reports: Elevations in Spike-specific TCR breadth and depth followed administration of two AZD1222 doses. The repertoires were collected only after the peak T cell response.

Some clones are missing from TCRdb's copy, which holds only in-frame ones; the method was immunoSEQ multiplex PCR. The table shows fewer than 150,000 clones, with about 93% occurring only once. This clone was observed a handful of times. Antigen unknown. V was pared by 7 bases and J by 6 bases, with 8 bases of the junction left unmatched. There are 13 residues in the CDR3. CDR1 LNHDA and CDR2 SQIVND come from the germline V gene (reference sequence). The receptor was derived from an adult who received the AZD1222 COVID-19 vaccine. The chain has TRBV19 and TRBJ1-2; TRBD1 matches 7 bases. The sequenced sample was peripheral blood, obtained 28 days after the second AZD1222 dose. CDR3 amino acids: CASTSTGKNGYTF. CDR3 bases: TGTGCCAGTACTTCGACAGGGAAGAATGGCTACACCTTC.